This entry describes one T cell receptor (beta chain). This record comes from a study of blood T cell repertoires in COVID-19. Study in general: Donors in the United States, Italy and Spain gave samples during acute or convalescent COVID-19. In each case, the material was cDNA or gDNA derived from T cells, B-cell-depleted T cells, or PBMCs.

The CDR3 has 13 residues. Germline values: CDR1 LGHNA, CDR2 YNFKEQ. The ends lost 2 bases at V and 9 bases at J; junction bases unmatched: 5. In the original processing: From reference gene primer amplification, estimates of nucleated cell counts were derived. Only in-frame clones appear in the TCRdb table, and some are missing; sequencing was by immunoSEQ multiplex PCR. V, J and clone size derive from that table, while D and trimming were established from the DNA sequence. The table shows more than 250,000 clones, with 83% occurring only once. The sample consisted of peripheral blood. This receptor was taken from a woman in her forties or fifties with acute or convalescent COVID-19. The chain has TRBV4-2 and TRBJ2-5; TRBD1 aligns across 8 bases. The CDR3 DNA reads as TGTGCCAGCAGCCAAAACCAGGGGGCATCCCAGTACTTC. It is translated as CASSQNQGASQYF.